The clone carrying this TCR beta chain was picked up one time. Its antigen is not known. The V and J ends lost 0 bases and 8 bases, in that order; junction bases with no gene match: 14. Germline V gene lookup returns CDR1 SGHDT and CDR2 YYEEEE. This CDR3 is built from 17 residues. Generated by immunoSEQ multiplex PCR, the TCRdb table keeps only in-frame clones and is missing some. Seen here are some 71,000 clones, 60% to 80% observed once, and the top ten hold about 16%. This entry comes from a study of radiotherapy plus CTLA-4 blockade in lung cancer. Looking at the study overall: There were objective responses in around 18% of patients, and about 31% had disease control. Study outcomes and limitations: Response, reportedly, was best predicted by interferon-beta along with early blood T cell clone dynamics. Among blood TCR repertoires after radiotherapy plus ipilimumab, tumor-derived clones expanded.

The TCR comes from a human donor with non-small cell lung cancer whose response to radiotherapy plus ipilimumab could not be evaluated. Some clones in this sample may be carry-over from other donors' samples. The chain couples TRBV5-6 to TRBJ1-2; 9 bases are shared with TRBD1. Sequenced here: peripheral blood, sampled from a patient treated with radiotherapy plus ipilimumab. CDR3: CASSLGQGVPTMRGYTF. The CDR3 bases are TGTGCCAGCAGCTTGGGACAGGGGGTACCCACTATGAGAGGCTACACCTTC.